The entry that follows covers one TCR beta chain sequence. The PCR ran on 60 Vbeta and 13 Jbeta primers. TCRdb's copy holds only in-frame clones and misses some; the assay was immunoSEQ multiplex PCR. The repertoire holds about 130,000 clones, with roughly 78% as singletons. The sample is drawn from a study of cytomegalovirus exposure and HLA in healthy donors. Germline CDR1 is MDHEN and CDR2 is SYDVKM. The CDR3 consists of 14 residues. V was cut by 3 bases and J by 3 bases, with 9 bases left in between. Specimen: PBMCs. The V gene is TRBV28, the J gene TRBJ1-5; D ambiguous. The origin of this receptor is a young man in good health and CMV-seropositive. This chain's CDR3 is CASSFPPLNQPQHF. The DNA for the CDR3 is TGTGCCAGCAGTTTTCCCCCTCTCAATCAGCCCCAGCATTTT.